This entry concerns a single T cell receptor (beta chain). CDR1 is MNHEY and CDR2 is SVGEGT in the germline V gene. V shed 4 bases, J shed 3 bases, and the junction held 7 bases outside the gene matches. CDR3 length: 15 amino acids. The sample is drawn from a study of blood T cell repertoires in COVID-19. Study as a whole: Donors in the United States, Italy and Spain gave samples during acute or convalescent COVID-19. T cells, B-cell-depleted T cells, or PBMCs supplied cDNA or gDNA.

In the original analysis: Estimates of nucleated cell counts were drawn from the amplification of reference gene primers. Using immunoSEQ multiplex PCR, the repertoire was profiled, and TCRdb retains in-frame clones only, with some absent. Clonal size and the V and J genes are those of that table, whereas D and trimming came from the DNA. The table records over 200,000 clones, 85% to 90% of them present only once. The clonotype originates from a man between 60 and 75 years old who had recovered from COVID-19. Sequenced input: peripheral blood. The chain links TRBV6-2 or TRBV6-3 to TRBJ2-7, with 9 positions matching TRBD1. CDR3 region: CASSSTGTGFYEQYF. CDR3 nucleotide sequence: TGTGCCAGCAGTTCAACCGGGACAGGGTTCTACGAGCAGTACTTC.